These 25 T cell receptor beta chains were all obtained from the same sample, sequenced in a study of shared clonotypes between healthy human individuals. TCRdb keeps only in-frame clones here, not all; method: immunoSEQ multiplex PCR. Among 2 million to 2.5 million clones listed, 95% were seen once. The sequencing input was naive CD4+ T cells sorted from blood. Stated subset: CD45RA+ positively selected. All receptors derive from a man aged 18-30 years in good health.

This chain joins TRBV18 and TRBJ1-3; D call uncertain. CDR3 size: 17 residues. With 4 bases removed from V and 0 bases from J, the gap between germline ends came to 16 bases. CDR1 KGHSH and CDR2 LQKENI come from the germline V gene. CDR3 sequence (DNA): TGTGCCAGCTCACGGCTGGACGTAGGACTCTCTGGAAACACCATATATTTT. Translated: CASSRLDVGLSGNTIYF.

The rearrangement joins TRBV11-2 to TRBJ2-1, with 9 bases aligning to TRBD2. V trimming: 5 bases; J trimming: 7 bases; junction bases outside the gene matches: 9. Germline loops: CDR1 SGHAT, CDR2 FQNNGV. The CDR3 extends over 15 amino acids. CDR3 nucleotide sequence: TGTGCCAGCAGCCCAAGCGGGGGGAGGATGAATGAGCAGTTCTTC. Protein: CASSPSGGRMNEQFF. Based on the CDR3 plus reference TRBV11-2 and TRBJ2-1, the full variable domain is EAGVAQSPRYKIIEKRQSVAFWCNPISGHATLYWYQQILGQGPKLLIQFQNNGVVDDSQLPKDRFSAERLKGVDSTLKIQPAKLEDSAVYLCASSPSGGRMNEQFFGPGTRLTVL.

As regards this clone: At one end the junction does not follow the germline gene, possibly because of a read error. The chain has TRBV7-7 and TRBJ2-3; D remains unclear. Germline V gene data show CDR1 as SSHAT and CDR2 as FNYEAQ (reference sequence). The CDR3 is 14 residues long. The CDR3 sequence: CASSAALSTDTQYF. In DNA, the CDR3 is TGTGCTAGCAGCGCCGCCCTTAGCACAGATACGCAGTATTTT.

The chain links TRBV5-6 to TRBJ2-3, with D possibly TRBD1 on 5 matching bases. Germline CDR1 SGHDT, CDR2 YYEEEE. This CDR3 region has 14 residues. V lost 0 bases and J lost 4, with 9 bases in between. The CDR3 coding sequence is TGTGCCAGCAGCTTGGCAGGGAAGGCAGATACGCAGTATTTT. This codes for CASSLAGKADTQYF.

V is TRBV5-6 and J is TRBJ1-1; the D is unclear. CDR1 SGHDT and CDR2 YYEEEE come from the germline V gene. This CDR3 contains 13 residues. V gave up 4 bases and J gave up 5 bases, with 12 bases separating them. CDR3 residues: CASSGLAGTEAFF. In DNA form, the CDR3 reads TGTGCCAGCAGCGGGTTAGCAGGAACTGAAGCTTTCTTT.

The V call is TRBV18, the J call TRBJ1-2, with 9 nucleotides matching TRBD1. The germline V gene encodes CDR1 KGHSH and CDR2 LQKENI. The CDR3 has 15 residues. Unmatched junction bases numbered 7, after V lost 3 bases and J lost 5 bases. CDR3 loop: CASSPGTGTEYGYTF. CDR3 nucleotide sequence: TGTGCCAGCTCACCTGGGACAGGGACTGAATATGGCTACACCTTC.

This chain connects TRBV10-3 to TRBJ1-3; TRBD1 matches 7 bases. The CDR3 is made up of 14 amino acids. Germline V gene sequence: CDR1 ENHRY, CDR2 SYGVKD. With 11 bases clipped from V and 3 bases from J, the junction kept 10 bases outside the gene matches. The CDR3 coding sequence is TGTGCCTTCGAAACGGGACAGTATGGAAACACCATATATTTT. Translating gives CAFETGQYGNTIYF.

The gene calls are TRBV9 and TRBJ2-7, with D perhaps being TRBD1 or TRBD2 (5 bases each). Germline V gene data show CDR1 as SGDLS and CDR2 as YYNGEE. The CDR3 is made up of 14 amino acids. V was pared by 4 bases and J by 0 bases, with 11 bases between. CDR3 nucleotides: TGTGCCAGCAGCCGGGACCGGAGCTCCTACGAGCAGTACTTC. It encodes CASSRDRSSYEQYF.

CDR3 bases: TGTGCCTGGAGGCGCCATGTCAGGGGAGGGTCTGAAGCTTTCTTT. Its protein is CAWRRHVRGGSEAFF. V gene TRBV30 combines with J gene TRBJ1-1; a weak D match, TRBD1 (6 bases). V lost 3 bases, J lost 6 bases, and 20 bases lay in between. The CDR3 runs 15 residues. Looked up from germline, CDR1 is GTSNPN and CDR2 is SVGIG (reference sequence).

The J gene is TRBJ1-6, the V gene TRBV5-1, with D unclear. The CDR3 consists of 16 residues. V was pared by 4 bases and J by 0 bases, with 11 bases between. The germline V gene has CDR1 SGHRS and CDR2 YFSETQ. CDR3 DNA: TGCGCCAGCAGCCTCGACTTCTTCTCCTATAATTCACCCCTCCACTTT. Protein product: CASSLDFFSYNSPLHF.

This chain joins TRBV7-8 and TRBJ1-1, with D possibly matching TRBD1 (6 bases). Germline lookup yields CDR1 SGHVS and CDR2 FQNEAQ. V was trimmed by 3 bases and J by 1 base, leaving 18 bases between them. The CDR3 spans 17 residues. The CDR3 reads CASSFNTGAGTNTEAFF. CDR3 in DNA: TGTGCCAGCAGCTTCAACACGGGGGCAGGGACGAACACTGAAGCTTTCTTT.

Notes on this clone: The same CDR3 arises from other DNA sequences in this sample as well. The CDR3 loop is CASSPGQGESPLHF. In DNA, the CDR3 is TGCGCCAGCAGCCCCGGTCAGGGAGAATCACCCCTCCACTTT. This chain joins TRBV5-1 and TRBJ1-6, with D tentatively TRBD1 (5 bases). V lost 4 bases to trimming and J lost 10 bases, with 15 bases between them. Germline V gene sequence: CDR1 SGHRS, CDR2 YFSETQ. The CDR3 length is 14 residues.

V and J are TRBV27 and TRBJ2-3, with TRBD1 as a possible D gene (6 bases). The CDR3 length is 15 residues. Per the germline V gene, CDR1 is MNHEY and CDR2 is SMNVEV (reference sequence). Trimming stripped 3 bases from V and 5 bases from J, with 15 bases between. The CDR3 reads CASSFGQTILDTQYF. The CDR3 DNA reads TGTGCCAGCAGTTTCGGACAGACCATATTAGATACGCAGTATTTT.

The chain uses TRBV28 and TRBJ2-6, with unresolved D. Germline V gives CDR1 MDHEN, CDR2 SYDVKM. The CDR3 loop spans 14 amino acids. Between the trimmed V and J ends, which lost 6 bases and 0 bases, there was a span of 6 bases. CDR3 loop: CASSISSGANVLTF. CDR3 bases: TGTGCCAGCAGCATCAGCTCTGGGGCCAACGTCCTGACTTTC.

This rearrangement joins TRBV10-2 to TRBJ2-5, with D possibly TRBD2 on 6 matching bases. CDR1 is WSHSY, CDR2 SAAADI, per germline. CDR3 length equals 14 residues. Trimming removed 6 bases at V and 2 bases at J, with 13 bases between. In DNA form, the CDR3 reads TGCGCCAGCAGCCACCCGGGAGTTCAAGAGACCCAGTACTTC. Translated: CASSHPGVQETQYF.

The rearrangement links TRBV2 to TRBJ2-7; 7 bases line up with TRBD2. The junction had 13 bases not matched to a gene; V was cut back by 4 bases and J by 7 bases. The CDR3 extends over 15 amino acids. In germline, CDR1 is SNHLY, CDR2 FYNNEI. The DNA for the CDR3 is TGTGCCAGCAGTGCGGTAAGGACTAGGCCGTGGGAGCAGTACTTC. Amino acids: CASSAVRTRPWEQYF. Full variable domain (rest looked up from reference TRBV2 and TRBJ2-7): EPEVTQTPSHQVTQMGQEVILRCVPISNHLYFYWYRQILGQKVEFLVSFYNNEISEKSEIFDDQFSVERPDGSNFTLKIRSTKLEDSAMYFCASSAVRTRPWEQYFGPGTRLTVT.

This chain joins TRBV4-2 and TRBJ1-5, with 8 bases identical to TRBD1. CDR1 is LGHNA and CDR2 is YNFKEQ in the germline V gene. Losses at the gene ends were 2 bases for V and 6 bases for J; bases not matched to a gene: 6. The CDR3 sequence is 15 residues long. CDR3 sequence: CASSQRGQGAQPQHF. CDR3 bases: TGTGCCAGCAGCCAAAGAGGGCAGGGGGCTCAGCCCCAGCATTTT.

This chain connects TRBV12-5 to TRBJ1-2, with 7 bases that match TRBD1. Germline-derived CDR1 and CDR2 are LGHNT and FRNRAP. The length of the CDR3 is 14 residues. Trimming took 3 bases from V and 2 from J; bases not matched to a gene: 3. The CDR3 reads CASGFDRANYGYTF. CDR3 sequence (DNA): TGTGCTAGTGGTTTCGACAGGGCAAACTATGGCTACACCTTC. Supplemented by reference TRBV12-5 and TRBJ1-2, the full variable domain reads DARVTQTPRHKVTEMGQEVTMRCQPILGHNTVFWYRQTMMQGLELLAYFRNRAPLDDSGMPKDRFSAEMPDATLATLKIQPSEPRDSAVYFCASGFDRANYGYTFGSGTRLTVV.

V and J are TRBV9 and TRBJ2-7, with 9 bases matching TRBD2. Germline-derived CDR1 and CDR2 are SGDLS and YYNGEE. After removal of 0 bases from V and 9 bases from J, the junction contained 13 bases not matched to a gene. CDR3 length: 16 amino acids. CDR3 DNA sequence: TGTGCCAGCAGCGTAGCTGCGGCTAGCGGGGTAACATCGCAGTACTTC. Its protein product is CASSVAAASGVTSQYF.

The CDR3 DNA reads TGTGCCAGCAGCTTAGACGGGGGGGACACTGAAGCTTTCTTT. This codes for CASSLDGGDTEAFF. The chain employs TRBV5-4 and TRBJ1-1, with D possibly TRBD1 on 5 matching bases. CDR1 and CDR2 from the germline V gene are SGHNT and YYREEE (reference sequence). V dropped 2 bases and J dropped 3 bases, with 11 bases sitting between them. The CDR3 is 14 amino acids.

As for this clone: A read error may account for a junction end that differs from germline. The chain links TRBV25-1 to TRBJ2-5; TRBD1 agrees at 9 bases. The CDR3 loop spans 18 amino acids. Germline V gene data show CDR1 as MGHDK and CDR2 as SYGVNS. The CDR3 DNA reads as TGTGCCAGCTGTGAATGTCCCGGAACAGGGGGCCGGGGGGAGACCCAGTACTTC. This encodes CASCECPGTGGRGETQYF.

The chain recombines TRBV19 with TRBJ2-7; 9 bases are a match to TRBD1. Germline CDR1 is LNHDA and CDR2 is SQIVND (reference sequence). V shed 3 bases and J 5 bases; nucleotides not matched to a gene: 11. CDR3 length: 16 residues. CDR3: CASSILRDRDTHEQYF. Here the CDR3 DNA reads TGTGCCAGTAGTATCCTAAGGGACAGGGATACCCACGAGCAGTACTTC.

The genes are TRBV7-6 and TRBJ2-1; D possibly corresponds to TRBD2 (5 bases). Germline CDR1 reads SGHVS; CDR2 reads FNYEAQ. Trimming removed 1 base from V and 9 bases from J, with 16 bases in between. The CDR3 sequence is 15 residues long. This CDR3 reads CASSLDTSLAIEQFF. The CDR3 DNA follows: TGTGCCAGCAGCTTAGATACTAGTTTAGCAATTGAGCAGTTCTTC. The full variable domain, completed using reference TRBV7-6 and TRBJ2-1, is GAGVSQSPRYKVTKRGQDVALRCDPISGHVSLYWYRQALGQGPEFLTYFNYEAQQDKSGLPNDRFSAERPEGSISTLTIQRTEQRDSAMYRCASSLDTSLAIEQFFGPGTRLTVL.

V usage is TRBV28 and J usage is TRBJ1-4; perhaps TRBD1 as D (5 bases). This CDR3 is 17 amino acids long. Per the germline V gene, CDR1 is MDHEN and CDR2 is SYDVKM. V lost 6 bases to trimming and J lost 0 bases, with 17 bases between them. Here the CDR3 DNA reads TGTGCCAGCAGCCGTCGCTGGGACGCTGCAACTAATGAAAAACTGTTTTTT. It encodes CASSRRWDAATNEKLFF.

This chain joins TRBV18 and TRBJ2-5; D remains unclear. Germline CDR1 and CDR2: KGHSH and LQKENI. This CDR3 region has 14 residues. V was cut by 5 bases and J by 1 base, with 11 bases left in between. CDR3 DNA: TGTGCCAGCTCAACCAACCTCCTCCAAGAGACCCAGTACTTC. Residues: CASSTNLLQETQYF.